This T cell receptor (beta chain) was identified during a study of T-cell reconstitution after alpha-beta-depleted transplantation in children. This CDR3 is 14 amino acids long. Germline lookup yields CDR1 KGHSH and CDR2 LQKENI. Deletions cut 5 bases from V and 2 bases from J, with 10 bases between. Unique molecular identifiers were incorporated when the TCRbeta library was constructed. TCRdb re-called the PCR reads through MiXCR, storing one row per CDR3 protein. This table holds about 500,000 distinct CDR3 sequences, approximately 30% found once. V and J are TRBV18 and TRBJ1-5; D possibly corresponds to TRBD1 (5 bases). The sequencing here drew on PBMCs from the stem cell graft donor, taken from the stem cell graft. This TCR came from a human donor who donated a stem cell graft to a child with aplastic anemia. The CDR3 protein is CASSVGGRNQPQHF. CDR3 in DNA: TGTGCCAGCTCAGTCGGGGGACGCAATCAGCCCCAGCATTTT.